This TCR beta chain appears in the sequencing data of a study of cytomegalovirus exposure and HLA in healthy donors listed by TCRdb under 2017. Background for the entire study: According to a later analysis, the approximately 130 validation repertoires were produced on the same platform as the approximately 620 repertoires of the first cohort. The study was designed to test whether signatures of past pathogen exposure could be identified by cataloging public T cell receptors. In addition to the first cohort of 666 subjects, a separate validation cohort of over 90 different subjects was used. High-throughput TCR immunosequencing, statistical association of individual TCRs with disease status, and machine learning were combined to predict cytomegalovirus infection status. The full study reports these points: In vitro tests confirmed that a few of the cytomegalovirus-associated TCR beta chains recognize cytomegalovirus antigens. The study listed 170 or so TCR beta chains as associated with cytomegalovirus. It was suggested by the authors that the approach could potentially be generalized to other disease states and immunological phenotypes. Of the cluster scores, around 95% were above 0 in a later analysis, which found that TCRs clustered in the first cohort also tended to co-occur in the 120 or so validation repertoires. All 120 or so repertoires were used to score co-occurrence in the validation cohort in a later analysis, because that analysis had no HLA typing for the cohort. The classifier was reported to diagnose cytomegalovirus status with high specificity and sensitivity in both the original and validation cohorts. Most TCR sequences were seen in very few donors, while some public TCRs were found in many individuals.

Its CDR3 holds 14 amino acids, cysteine through phenylalanine. Only the CDR3 DNA stays, 42 bases, in frame from base 1. V was cut back by 6 bases and J by 2 bases, leaving a gap of 12 bases between them. Per the germline V gene, MDHEN is the CDR1 and SYDVKM is the CDR2. With regard to this clone: The target of this receptor is not known. Base qualities were left out, and no much larger clone turns up one base away.

Separate from the approximately 700-subject first cohort, the validation cohort of 120 subjects was the group to which the donors belonged. Receptor amplification or capture employed the immunoSEQ multiplex PCR assay. In the authors' own workflow: A statistical classification framework was developed to diagnose cytomegalovirus status using the catalog of TCR beta chain sequences. Here the immuneACCESS table is served through TCRdb, limited to in-frame sequences with V and J called. Missing clones are a known gap in these copies; in checked studies unresolved V genes cover under half, and the rest lacks a known reason. Clone size and V and J calls were adopted from that table, with D and trimming inferred from the DNA. The sample includes about 240,000 clones, with about 83% observed a single time. The biggest ten clones account for about 3% of the sample.

This TCR derives from a man aged 18 to 30 in good health and CMV-seronegative. The sequence joins TRBV28 to TRBJ2-3; the D segment could be TRBD1, given 6 matching bases. Sequenced: PBMCs. For the CDR3, the sequence is CASREGDNTDTQYF. In nucleotide form, the sequence is TGTGCCAGCAGGGAAGGGGACAACACAGATACGCAGTATTTT.